The 17 T cell receptor beta chains below were found in one sample sequenced in a study of monozygotic twins with inflammatory bowel disease. Using the 5' RACE reads, TCRdb records one entry per CDR3 protein without DNA. The listing contains around 97,000 distinct CDR3 sequences. Material: blood. The receptors shown here come from a human donor with ulcerative colitis or Crohn's disease, or a healthy co-twin of an affected twin (not recorded which).

The CDR3 here is CASSQEDRHNYGYTF. The chain recombines TRBV4-3 with TRBJ1-2; TCRdb lists TRBD1, though no DNA is available to test this call. CDR3 size: 15 residues. Per germline, CDR1 LGHNA and CDR2 YSLEER.

J is TRBJ2-3 and V is TRBV5-4. Germline V gives CDR1 SGHNT, CDR2 YYREEE (reference sequence). The CDR3 extends over 15 amino acids. The chain's CDR3 is CASSLSGQTTDTQYF.

The CDR3 spells CASSSVVQGAGGYTF. This chain joins TRBV12-3 or TRBV12-4 and TRBJ1-2; lacking DNA, the TRBD1 call made by TCRdb goes unchecked. CDR3 size: 15 residues.

The chain uses TRBV3-1 and TRBJ2-1; lacking DNA, the TRBD1 call made by TCRdb goes unchecked. This CDR3 has 15 amino acids. Germline V lookup: CDR1 LGHDT, CDR2 YNNKEL (reference sequence). The CDR3 is CASSPGPAAMREQFF.

The CDR3 protein is CASSTPLGRGNTEAFF. The chain carries TRBV11-2 and TRBJ1-1; TCRdb proposes TRBD1, but this gene call is untestable without DNA. The CDR3 sequence is 16 residues long. Germline V gene sequence: CDR1 SGHAT, CDR2 FQNNGV.

The gene calls are TRBV28 and TRBJ2-7; TCRdb returns TRBD2, unconfirmable since there is no DNA. The CDR3 has 17 amino acids. Germline CDR1 is MDHEN and CDR2 is SYDVKM. This CDR3 is CASSFPTLGGSVGEQYF.

The V gene is TRBV5-4, the J gene TRBJ2-7. Germline CDR1 is SGHNT and CDR2 is YYREEE (reference sequence). CDR3 length: 13 residues. The CDR3 sequence: CASSLETTYEQYF.

This rearrangement joins TRBV5-1 to TRBJ2-7; TCRdb lists TRBD2, though no DNA is available to test this call. This CDR3 contains 15 residues. Germline V lookup: CDR1 SGHRS, CDR2 YFSETQ. The CDR3 is CASRLDRDSGYEQYF. Complete variable domain (other parts from reference TRBV5-1 and TRBJ2-7): KAGVTQTPRYLIKTRGQQVTLSCSPISGHRSVSWYQQTPGQGLQFLFEYFSETQRNKGNFPGRFSGRQFSNSRSEMNVSTLELGDSALYLCASRLDRDSGYEQYFGPGTRLTVT.

The chain employs TRBV9 and TRBJ2-2; the TCRdb call, TRBD2, lacks DNA for checking. CDR1 and CDR2 (germline): SGDLS, YYNGEE. This CDR3 is 15 amino acids long. CDR3 residues: CASSVNLVGTGELFF.

The rearrangement uses TRBV5-1 and TRBJ2-7; TCRdb picks TRBD1, but there is no DNA to check that call. Germline assignment: CDR1 SGHRS and CDR2 YFSETQ. The CDR3 runs 13 residues. CDR3 in amino acids: CASSRQGSNEQYF.

This chain links TRBV2 with TRBJ2-4. CDR3 length: 14 amino acids. CDR1 is SNHLY, CDR2 FYNNEI, per germline. CDR3: CASSEALAKNIQYF. The whole variable domain, remainder taken from reference TRBV2 and TRBJ2-4, is EPEVTQTPSHQVTQMGQEVILRCVPISNHLYFYWYRQILGQKVEFLVSFYNNEISEKSEIFDDQFSVERPDGSNFTLKIRSTKLEDSAMYFCASSEALAKNIQYFGAGTRLSVL.

The rearrangement links TRBV6-1 to TRBJ2-6. The CDR3 extends over 17 amino acids. In germline, CDR1 is MNHNS, CDR2 SASEGT. Here the CDR3 reads CASSRTHGLSGANVLTF.

The chain couples TRBV7-8 to TRBJ2-1; TCRdb selects TRBD2, and the lack of DNA leaves this call unchecked. The length of the CDR3 is 13 residues. Germline V gene data show CDR1 as SGHVS and CDR2 as FQNEAQ. The CDR3: CASGWDGSGEQFF.

The chain has TRBV7-9 and TRBJ2-1; TCRdb's D call, TRBD2, is unchecked because there is no DNA. The germline V gene has CDR1 SEHNR and CDR2 FQNEAQ (reference sequence). This CDR3 is built from 13 residues. CDR3 in amino acids: CASSLDQRAEQFF.

This CDR3 reads CASSFERQYNSPLHF. V is TRBV7-2 and J is TRBJ1-6; as DNA is missing, the TRBD1 call by TCRdb cannot be tested. The CDR3 length is 15 residues. Germline CDR1 reads SGHTA; CDR2 reads FQGNSA.

The chain employs TRBV7-2 and TRBJ2-3; the TCRdb D gene call, TRBD1, has no DNA to confirm it. The germline V gene encodes CDR1 SGHTA and CDR2 FQGNSA. This CDR3 comprises 13 residues. The chain's CDR3 is CASSLPPGYLSAF. Complete variable domain (other parts from reference TRBV7-2 and TRBJ2-3): GAGVSQSPSNKVTEKGKDVELRCDPISGHTALYWYRQSLGQGLEFLIYFQGNSAPDKSGLPSDRFSAERTGGSVSTLTIQRTQQEDSAVYLCASSLPPGYLSAFGPGTRLTVL.

The rearrangement links TRBV7-2 to TRBJ2-5; the TCRdb call, TRBD1, lacks DNA for checking. The germline V gene has CDR1 SGHTA and CDR2 FQGNSA. This CDR3 spans 14 amino acids. The CDR3 reads CASSSPGGGWTQYF.